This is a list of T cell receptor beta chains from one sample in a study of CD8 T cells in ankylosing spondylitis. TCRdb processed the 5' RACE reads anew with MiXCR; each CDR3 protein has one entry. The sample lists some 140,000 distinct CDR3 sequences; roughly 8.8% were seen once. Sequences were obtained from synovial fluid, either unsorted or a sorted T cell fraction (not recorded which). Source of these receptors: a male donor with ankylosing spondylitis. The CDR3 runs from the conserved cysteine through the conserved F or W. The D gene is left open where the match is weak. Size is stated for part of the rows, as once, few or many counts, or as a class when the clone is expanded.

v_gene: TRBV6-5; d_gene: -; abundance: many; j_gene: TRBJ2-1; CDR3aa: CASSYSVQAYNEQFF; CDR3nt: TGTGCCAGCAGTTACTCTGTACAGGCCTACAATGAGCAGTTCTTC
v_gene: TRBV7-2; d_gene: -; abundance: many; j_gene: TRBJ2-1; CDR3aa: CASSVSRYEFEQFF; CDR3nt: TGTGCCAGCAGCGTTAGCAGGTATGAATTTGAGCAGTTCTTC
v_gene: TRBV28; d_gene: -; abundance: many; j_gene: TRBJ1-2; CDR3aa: CASSFVSPYGYTF; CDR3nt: TGTGCCAGCAGTTTTGTGTCCCCCTATGGCTACACCTTC
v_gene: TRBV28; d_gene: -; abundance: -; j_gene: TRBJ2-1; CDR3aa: CASSWVQPLSSYNEQFF; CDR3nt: TGTGCCAGCAGTTGGGTGCAGCCCCTGAGCTCCTACAATGAGCAGTTCTTC
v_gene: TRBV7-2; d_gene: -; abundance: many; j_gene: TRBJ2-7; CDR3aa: CASSLGVGYEQYF; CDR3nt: TGTGCCAGCAGCTTAGGAGTGGGATACGAGCAGTACTTC
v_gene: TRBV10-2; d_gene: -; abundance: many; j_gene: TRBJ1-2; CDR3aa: CASSGQRYGYTF; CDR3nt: TGCGCCAGCAGTGGACAGCGCTATGGCTACACCTTC
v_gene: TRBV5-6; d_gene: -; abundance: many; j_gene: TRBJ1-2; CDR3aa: CASSLVWSDYGYTF; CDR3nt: TGTGCCAGCAGCTTGGTATGGAGTGACTATGGCTACACCTTC
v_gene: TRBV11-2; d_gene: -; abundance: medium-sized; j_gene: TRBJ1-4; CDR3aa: CASSRGNGANEKLFF; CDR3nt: TGTGCCAGCAGCCGGGGGAATGGGGCTAATGAAAAACTGTTTTTT
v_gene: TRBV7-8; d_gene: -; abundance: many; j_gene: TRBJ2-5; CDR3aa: CASSSGAGYRYTQYF; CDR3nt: TGTGCCAGCAGCTCAGGGGCGGGGTATCGGTACACCCAGTACTTC
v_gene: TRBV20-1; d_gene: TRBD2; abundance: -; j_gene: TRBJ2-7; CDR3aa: CSAIKQRGNYEQYF; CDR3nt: TGCAGTGCTATAAAACAGCGGGGGAACTACGAGCAGTACTTC
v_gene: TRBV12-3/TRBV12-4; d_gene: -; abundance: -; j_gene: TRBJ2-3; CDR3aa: CASSWGDTQYF; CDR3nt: TGTGCCAGCAGTTGGGGAGATACGCAGTATTTT
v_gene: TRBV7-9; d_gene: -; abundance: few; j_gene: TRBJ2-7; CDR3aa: CASSSRGGAPSYEQYF; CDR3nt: TGTGCCAGCAGCAGTAGGGGCGGGGCGCCTTCCTACGAGCAGTACTTC
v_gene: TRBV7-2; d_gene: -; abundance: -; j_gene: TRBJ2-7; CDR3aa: CASSPSGTGLYEQYF; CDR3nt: TGTGCCAGCAGCCCGTCCGGGACTGGGTTGTACGAGCAGTACTTC
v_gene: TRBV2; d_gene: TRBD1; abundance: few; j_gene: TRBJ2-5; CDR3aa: CASSKQGVGETQYF; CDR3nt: TGTGCCAGCAGCAAACAGGGGGTGGGAGAGACCCAGTACTTC
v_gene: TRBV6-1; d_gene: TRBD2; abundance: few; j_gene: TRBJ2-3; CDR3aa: CASIERGGGSTDTQYF; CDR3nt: TGTGCCAGCATTGAACGCGGGGGGGGAAGCACAGATACGCAGTATTTT
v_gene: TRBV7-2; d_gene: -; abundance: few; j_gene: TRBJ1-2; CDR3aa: CASSLVNLYGYTF; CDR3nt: TGTGCCAGCAGCTTAGTAAACCTATATGGCTACACCTTC
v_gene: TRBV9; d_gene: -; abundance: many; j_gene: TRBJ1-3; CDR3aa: CASSVGTVFSGNTIYF; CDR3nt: TGTGCCAGCAGCGTAGGAACAGTATTCTCTGGAAACACCATATATTTT
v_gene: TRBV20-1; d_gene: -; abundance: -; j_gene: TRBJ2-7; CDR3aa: CSARDFVSYEQYF; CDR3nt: TGCAGTGCTCGTGACTTCGTCTCCTACGAGCAGTACTTC
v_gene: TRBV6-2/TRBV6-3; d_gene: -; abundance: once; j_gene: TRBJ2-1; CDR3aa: CASSYWAGGEQFF; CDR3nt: TGTGCCAGCAGTTACTGGGCTGGAGGTGAGCAGTTCTTC
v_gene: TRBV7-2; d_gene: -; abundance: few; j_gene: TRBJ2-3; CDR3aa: CASSPRDDTQYF; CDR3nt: TGTGCCAGCAGCCCCCGGGACGATACGCAGTATTTT
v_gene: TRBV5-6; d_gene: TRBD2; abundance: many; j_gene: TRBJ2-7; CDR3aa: CASSFGGGPYEQYF; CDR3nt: TGTGCCAGCAGCTTTGGGGGAGGGCCTTACGAGCAGTACTTC
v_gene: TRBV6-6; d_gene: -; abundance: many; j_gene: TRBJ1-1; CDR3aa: CASSYTTEAFF; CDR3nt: TGTGCCAGCAGTTACACCACTGAAGCTTTCTTT
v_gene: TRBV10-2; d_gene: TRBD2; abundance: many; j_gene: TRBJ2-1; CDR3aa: CASMALAGSYNEQFF; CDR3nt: TGCGCCAGCATGGCGTTAGCGGGTTCGTACAATGAGCAGTTCTTC